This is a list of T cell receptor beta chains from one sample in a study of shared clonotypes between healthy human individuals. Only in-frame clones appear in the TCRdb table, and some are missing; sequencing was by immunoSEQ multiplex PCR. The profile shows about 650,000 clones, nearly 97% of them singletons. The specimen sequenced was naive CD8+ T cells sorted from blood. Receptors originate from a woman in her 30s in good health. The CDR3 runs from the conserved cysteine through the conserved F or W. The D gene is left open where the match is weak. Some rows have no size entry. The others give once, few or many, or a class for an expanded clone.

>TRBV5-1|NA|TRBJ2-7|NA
CASSFHRDKSSYEQYF
TGCGCCAGCAGCTTTCACCGGGACAAATCCTCCTACGAGCAGTACTTC
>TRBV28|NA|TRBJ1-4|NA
CASSLRWDGRTGGDEKLFF
TGTGCCAGCAGTTTACGCTGGGACGGGAGAACCGGAGGGGATGAAAAACTGTTTTTT
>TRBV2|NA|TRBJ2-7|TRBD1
CASGELSTGRSYEQYF
TGTGCCAGTGGCGAACTATCGACAGGGCGCTCCTACGAGCAGTACTTC
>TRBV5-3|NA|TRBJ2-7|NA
CARSLAGADPYEQYF
TGTGCCAGAAGCTTGGCCGGGGCCGACCCCTACGAGCAGTACTTC
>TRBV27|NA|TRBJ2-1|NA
CASSLSAGGEQFF
TGTGCCAGCAGTTTATCGGCCGGTGGTGAGCAGTTCTTC
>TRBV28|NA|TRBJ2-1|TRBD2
CASRDTSGSPNEQFF
TGTGCCAGCAGGGACACTAGCGGGAGTCCCAATGAGCAGTTCTTC
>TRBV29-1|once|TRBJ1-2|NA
CSVEWETSNYGYTF
TGCAGCGTTGAATGGGAAACTTCTAACTATGGCTACACCTTC
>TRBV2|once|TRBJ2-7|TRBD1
CASTTRDRGSFEQYF
TGTGCCAGCACTACCCGGGACAGGGGTTCTTTCGAGCAGTACTTC
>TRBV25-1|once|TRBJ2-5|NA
CASSEGRPQETQYF
TGTGCCAGCAGTGAAGGCAGACCACAAGAGACCCAGTACTTC
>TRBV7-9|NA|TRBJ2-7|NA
CASSLVVGAAEQYF
TGTGCCAGCAGCTTAGTCGTGGGGGCGGCCGAGCAGTACTTC
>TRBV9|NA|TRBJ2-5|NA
CASSVGGGSPGVGQYF
TGTGCCAGCAGCGTAGGCGGTGGATCCCCCGGGGTGGGCCAGTACTTC
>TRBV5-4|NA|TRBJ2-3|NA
CASSLVGAGYFTDTQYF
TGTGCCAGCAGCTTGGTGGGAGCCGGATACTTCACAGATACGCAGTATTTT
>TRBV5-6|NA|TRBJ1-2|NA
CASSNTRDGPYGYTF
TGTGCCAGCAGCAATACCCGGGACGGCCCTTATGGCTACACCTTC
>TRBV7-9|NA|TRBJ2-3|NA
CASSLEGDSHTDTQYF
TGTGCCAGCAGCTTAGAGGGCGACAGCCACACAGATACGCAGTATTTT
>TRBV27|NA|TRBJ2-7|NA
CASTLSGSFSYEQYF
TGTGCCAGCACCTTAAGTGGGTCCTTTTCCTACGAGCAGTACTTC
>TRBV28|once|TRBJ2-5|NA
CASSLLGQEETQYF
TGTGCCAGCAGTTTATTGGGCCAGGAAGAGACCCAGTACTTC
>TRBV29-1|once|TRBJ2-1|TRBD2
CSASGLAGYNEQFF
TGCAGCGCATCCGGACTAGCGGGATACAATGAGCAGTTCTTC
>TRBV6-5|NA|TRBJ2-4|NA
CASSYSTGNIQYF
TGTGCCAGCAGTTACTCAACGGGGAACATTCAGTACTTC
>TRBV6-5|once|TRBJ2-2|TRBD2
CASIAGPGELFF
TGTGCCAGCATAGCGGGGCCCGGGGAGCTGTTTTTT
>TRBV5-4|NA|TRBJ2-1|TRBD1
CASSYRGSPNEQFF
TGTGCCAGCAGCTACAGGGGGTCTCCTAATGAGCAGTTCTTC
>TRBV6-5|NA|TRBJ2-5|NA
CASSYTTGRGETQYF
TGTGCCAGCAGTTACACGACAGGGAGGGGAGAGACCCAGTACTTC
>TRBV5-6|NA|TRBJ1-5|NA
CASSLGGSQPQHF
TGTGCCAGCAGCTTGGGGGGTAGCCAGCCCCAGCATTTT
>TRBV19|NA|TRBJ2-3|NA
CASPTGAATSTDTQYF
TGTGCCAGTCCCACGGGGGCTGCTACTAGCACAGATACGCAGTATTTT
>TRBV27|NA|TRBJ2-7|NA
CASSLVLADPYEQYF
TGTGCCAGCAGTCTGGTTTTAGCGGACCCCTACGAGCAGTACTTC
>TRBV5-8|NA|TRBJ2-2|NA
CASSLGTPPGELFF
TGTGCCAGCAGCTTGGGGACCCCCCCGGGGGAGCTGTTTTTT
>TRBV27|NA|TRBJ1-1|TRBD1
CASSPSQGAVTEAFF
TGTGCCAGCAGTCCATCACAGGGGGCCGTCACTGAAGCTTTCTTT
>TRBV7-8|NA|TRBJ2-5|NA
CASSLYARAGETQYF
TGTGCCAGCAGCTTGTATGCCAGGGCGGGAGAGACCCAGTACTTC
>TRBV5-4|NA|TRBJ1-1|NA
CASSLGGLGSNTEAFF
TGTGCCAGCAGCTTGGGAGGACTAGGGTCCAACACTGAAGCTTTCTTT
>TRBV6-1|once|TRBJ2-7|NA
CASSAPGTYEQYF
TGTGCCAGCAGTGCCCCCGGGACCTACGAGCAGTACTTC
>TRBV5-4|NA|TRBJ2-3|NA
CASSLSALGTDTQYF
TGTGCCAGCAGCTTGTCCGCGTTGGGCACAGATACGCAGTATTTT
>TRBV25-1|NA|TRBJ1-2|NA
CASSDRRGTLGGYTF
TGTGCCAGCAGTGACCGGAGGGGGACCTTGGGAGGCTACACCTTC
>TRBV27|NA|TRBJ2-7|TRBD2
CASSRASGRAYEQYF
TGTGCCAGCAGTAGAGCTAGCGGGAGGGCCTACGAGCAGTACTTC
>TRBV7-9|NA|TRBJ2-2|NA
CASSTDTGELFF
TGTGCCAGCAGTACAGACACCGGGGAGCTGTTTTTT
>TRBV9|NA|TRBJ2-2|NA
CASSADSGELFF
TGTGCCAGCAGCGCGGACTCCGGGGAGCTGTTTTTT
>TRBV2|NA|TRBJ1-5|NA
CASRQYSNQPQHF
TGTGCCAGCAGACAGTATAGCAATCAGCCCCAGCATTTT
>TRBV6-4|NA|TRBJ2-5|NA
CASTGAQETQYF
TGTGCCAGCACAGGCGCCCAAGAGACCCAGTACTTC
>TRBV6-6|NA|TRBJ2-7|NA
CASSGDSYEQYF
TGTGCCAGCAGCGGGGACTCCTACGAGCAGTACTTC
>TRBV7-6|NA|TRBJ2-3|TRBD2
CASSSLAGPTDTQYF
TGTGCCAGCAGCTCCCTAGCGGGACCCACAGATACGCAGTATTTT
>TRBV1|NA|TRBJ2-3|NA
CTSSQSSLAGAADTQYF
TGCACCAGCAGCCAAAGCTCTCTAGCGGGAGCGGCAGATACGCAGTATTTT
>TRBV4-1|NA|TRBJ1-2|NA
CASSQGAGETDYGYTF
TGCGCCAGCAGCCAAGGAGCTGGGGAAACGGACTATGGCTACACCTTC
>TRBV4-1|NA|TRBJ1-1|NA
CASSQAGGSTEAFF
TGCGCCAGCAGCCAAGCGGGGGGGTCCACTGAAGCTTTCTTT
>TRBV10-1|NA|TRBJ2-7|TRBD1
CASSAGQGAGEQYF
TGCGCCAGCAGTGCCGGACAGGGGGCGGGTGAGCAGTACTTC
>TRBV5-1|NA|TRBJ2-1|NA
CASSFGSYNEQFF
TGCGCCAGCAGCTTTGGGTCCTACAATGAGCAGTTCTTC
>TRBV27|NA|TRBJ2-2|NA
CASRPISGDTGELFF
TGTGCCAGCAGGCCAATCAGCGGCGACACCGGGGAGCTGTTTTTT